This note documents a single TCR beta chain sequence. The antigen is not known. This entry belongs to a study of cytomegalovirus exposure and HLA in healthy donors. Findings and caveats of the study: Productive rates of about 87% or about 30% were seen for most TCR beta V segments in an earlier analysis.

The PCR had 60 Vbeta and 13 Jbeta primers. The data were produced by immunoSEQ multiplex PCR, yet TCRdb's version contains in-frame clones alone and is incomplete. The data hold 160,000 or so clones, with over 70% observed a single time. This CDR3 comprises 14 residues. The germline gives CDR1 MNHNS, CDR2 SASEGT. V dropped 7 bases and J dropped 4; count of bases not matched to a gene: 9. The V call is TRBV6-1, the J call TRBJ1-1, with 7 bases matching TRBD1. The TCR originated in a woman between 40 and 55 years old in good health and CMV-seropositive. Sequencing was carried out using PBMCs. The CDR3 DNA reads TGTGCCAGCACCCCAGGGGGGAGCAGCACTGAAGCTTTCTTT. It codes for CASTPGGSSTEAFF.